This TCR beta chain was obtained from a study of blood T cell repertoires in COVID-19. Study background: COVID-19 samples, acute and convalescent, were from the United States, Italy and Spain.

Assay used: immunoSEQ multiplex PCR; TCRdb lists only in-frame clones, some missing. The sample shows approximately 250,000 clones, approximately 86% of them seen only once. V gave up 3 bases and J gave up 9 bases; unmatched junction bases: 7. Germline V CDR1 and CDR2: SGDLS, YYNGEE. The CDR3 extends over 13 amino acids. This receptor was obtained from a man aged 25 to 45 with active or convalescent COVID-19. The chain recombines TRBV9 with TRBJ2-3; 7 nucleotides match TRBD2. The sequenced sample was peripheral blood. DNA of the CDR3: TGTGCCAGCAGCGCCGGACTAGTTAGCACGCAGTATTTT. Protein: CASSAGLVSTQYF.